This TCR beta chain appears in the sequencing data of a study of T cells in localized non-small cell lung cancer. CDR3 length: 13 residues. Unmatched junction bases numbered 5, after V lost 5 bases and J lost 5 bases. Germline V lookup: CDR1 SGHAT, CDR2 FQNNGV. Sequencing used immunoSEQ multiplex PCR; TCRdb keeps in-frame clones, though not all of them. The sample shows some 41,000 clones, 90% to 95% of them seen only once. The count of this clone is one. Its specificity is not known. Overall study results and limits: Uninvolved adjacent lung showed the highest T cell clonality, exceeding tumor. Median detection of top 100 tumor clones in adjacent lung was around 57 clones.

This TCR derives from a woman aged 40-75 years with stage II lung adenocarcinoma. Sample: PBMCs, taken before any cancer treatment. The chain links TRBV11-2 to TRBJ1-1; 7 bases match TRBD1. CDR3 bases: TGTGCCAGCAGCCCTACAGGGGAGACTGAAGCTTTCTTT. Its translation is CASSPTGETEAFF.